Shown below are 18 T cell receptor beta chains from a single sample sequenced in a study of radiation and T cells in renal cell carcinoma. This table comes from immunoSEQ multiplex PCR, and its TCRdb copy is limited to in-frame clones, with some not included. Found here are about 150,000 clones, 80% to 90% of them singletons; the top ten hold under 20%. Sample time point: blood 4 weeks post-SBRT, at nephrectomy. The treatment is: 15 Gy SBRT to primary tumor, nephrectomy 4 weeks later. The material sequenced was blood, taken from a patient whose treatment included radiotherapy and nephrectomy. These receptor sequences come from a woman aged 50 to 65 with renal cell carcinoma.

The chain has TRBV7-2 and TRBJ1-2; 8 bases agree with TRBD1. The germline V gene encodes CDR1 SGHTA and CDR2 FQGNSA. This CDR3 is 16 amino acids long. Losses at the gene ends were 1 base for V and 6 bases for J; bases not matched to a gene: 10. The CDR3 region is CASSLVGQAKWNGYTF. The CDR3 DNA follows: TGTGCCAGCAGCTTAGTGGGACAGGCCAAATGGAATGGCTACACCTTC.

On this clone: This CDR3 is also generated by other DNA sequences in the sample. The CDR3 DNA follows: TGTGCCAGCAGTCCCTCGGGCTCGTACGAGCAGTACTTC. It specifies CASSPSGSYEQYF. This chain connects TRBV27 to TRBJ2-7; D is unclear. V lost 5 bases to trimming and J lost 4 bases, with 12 bases between them. CDR1 is MNHEY, CDR2 SMNVEV, per germline (reference sequence). CDR3 length equals 13 residues.

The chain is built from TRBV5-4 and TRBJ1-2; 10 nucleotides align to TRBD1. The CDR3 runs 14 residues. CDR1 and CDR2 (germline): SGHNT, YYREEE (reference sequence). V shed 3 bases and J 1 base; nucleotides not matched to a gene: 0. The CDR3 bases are TGTGCCAGCAGCTGGACAGGGGGTAACTATGGCTACACCTTC. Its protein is CASSWTGGNYGYTF. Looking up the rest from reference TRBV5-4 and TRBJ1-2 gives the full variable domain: ETGVTQSPTHLIKTRGQQVTLRCSSQSGHNTVSWYQQALGQGPQFIFQYYREEENGRGNFPPRFSGLQFPNYSSELNVNALELDDSALYLCASSWTGGNYGYTFGSGTRLTVV.

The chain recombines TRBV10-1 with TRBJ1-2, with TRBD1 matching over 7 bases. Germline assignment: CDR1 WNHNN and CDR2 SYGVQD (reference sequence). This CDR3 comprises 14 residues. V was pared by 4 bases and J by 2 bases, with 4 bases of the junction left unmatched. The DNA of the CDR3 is TGCGCCAGCAGTGGTAAGACAGGGAACTATGGCTACACCTTC. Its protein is CASSGKTGNYGYTF.

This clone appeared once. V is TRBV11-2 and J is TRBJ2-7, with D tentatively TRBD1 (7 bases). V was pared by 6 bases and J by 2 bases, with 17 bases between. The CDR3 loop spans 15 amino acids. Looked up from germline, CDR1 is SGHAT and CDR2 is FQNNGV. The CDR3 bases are TGTGCCAGCAGAGGAACAACAGGGGAGGCCTACGAGCAGTACTTC. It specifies CASRGTTGEAYEQYF. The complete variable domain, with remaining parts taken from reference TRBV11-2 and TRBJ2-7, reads EAGVAQSPRYKIIEKRQSVAFWCNPISGHATLYWYQQILGQGPKLLIQFQNNGVVDDSQLPKDRFSAERLKGVDSTLKIQPAKLEDSAVYLCASRGTTGEAYEQYFGPGTRLTVT.

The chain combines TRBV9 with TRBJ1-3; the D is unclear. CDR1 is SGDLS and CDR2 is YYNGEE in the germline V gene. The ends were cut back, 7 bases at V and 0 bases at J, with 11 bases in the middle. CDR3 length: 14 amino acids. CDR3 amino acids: CASRISDSGNTIYF. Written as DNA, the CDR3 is TGTGCCAGCCGAATTTCCGACTCTGGAAACACCATATATTTT.

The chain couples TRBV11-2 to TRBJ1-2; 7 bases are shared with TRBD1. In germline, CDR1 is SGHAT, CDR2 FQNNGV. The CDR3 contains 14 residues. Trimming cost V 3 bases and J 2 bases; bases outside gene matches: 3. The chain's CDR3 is CASSFDRENYGYTF. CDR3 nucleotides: TGTGCCAGCAGCTTCGACAGGGAAAACTATGGCTACACCTTC.

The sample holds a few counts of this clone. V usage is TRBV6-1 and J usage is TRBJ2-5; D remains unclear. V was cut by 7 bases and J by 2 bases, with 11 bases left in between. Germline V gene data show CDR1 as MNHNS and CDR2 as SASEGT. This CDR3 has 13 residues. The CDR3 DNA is TGTGCCAGCAAACTCGCACAGCAAGAGACCCAGTACTTC. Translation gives CASKLAQQETQYF.

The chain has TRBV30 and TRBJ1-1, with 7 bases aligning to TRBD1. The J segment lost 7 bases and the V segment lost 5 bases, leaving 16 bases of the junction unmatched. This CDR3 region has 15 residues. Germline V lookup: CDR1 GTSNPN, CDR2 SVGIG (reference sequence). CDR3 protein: CAWRPILRGRSEAFF. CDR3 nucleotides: TGTGCCTGGCGACCTATTCTCAGGGGGAGGAGTGAAGCTTTCTTT.

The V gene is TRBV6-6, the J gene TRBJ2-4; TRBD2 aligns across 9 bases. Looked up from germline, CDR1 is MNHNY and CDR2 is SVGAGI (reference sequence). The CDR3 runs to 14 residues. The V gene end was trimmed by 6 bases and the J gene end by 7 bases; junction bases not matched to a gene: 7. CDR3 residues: CASRDSGRSNIQYF. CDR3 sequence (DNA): TGTGCCAGCAGAGACAGCGGGAGGAGCAACATTCAGTACTTC.

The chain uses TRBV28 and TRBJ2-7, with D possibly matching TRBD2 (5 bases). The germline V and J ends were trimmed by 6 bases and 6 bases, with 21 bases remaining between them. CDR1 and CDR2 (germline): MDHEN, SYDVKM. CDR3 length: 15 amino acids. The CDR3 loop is CASSHISEARSEQYF. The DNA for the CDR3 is TGTGCCAGCAGCCATATTAGCGAAGCCAGGAGCGAGCAGTACTTC.

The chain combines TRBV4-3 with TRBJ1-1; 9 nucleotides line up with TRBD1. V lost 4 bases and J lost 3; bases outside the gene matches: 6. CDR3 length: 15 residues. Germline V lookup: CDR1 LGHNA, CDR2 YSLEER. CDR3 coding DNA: TGCGCCAGCAGCCGCCGGGACAGGGAAGACACTGAAGCTTTCTTT. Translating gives CASSRRDREDTEAFF.

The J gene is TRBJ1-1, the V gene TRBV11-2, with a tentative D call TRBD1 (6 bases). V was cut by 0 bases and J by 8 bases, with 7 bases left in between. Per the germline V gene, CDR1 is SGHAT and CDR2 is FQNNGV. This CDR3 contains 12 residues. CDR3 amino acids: CASSLDQGEAFF. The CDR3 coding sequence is TGTGCCAGCAGCTTAGATCAGGGGGAAGCTTTCTTT.

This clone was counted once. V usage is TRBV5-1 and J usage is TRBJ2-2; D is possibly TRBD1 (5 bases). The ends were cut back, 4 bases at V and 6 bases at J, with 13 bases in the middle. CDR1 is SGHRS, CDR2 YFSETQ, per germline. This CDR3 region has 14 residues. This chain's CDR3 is CASSGETGSGELFF. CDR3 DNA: TGCGCCAGCAGCGGAGAAACAGGTTCCGGGGAGCTGTTTTTT.

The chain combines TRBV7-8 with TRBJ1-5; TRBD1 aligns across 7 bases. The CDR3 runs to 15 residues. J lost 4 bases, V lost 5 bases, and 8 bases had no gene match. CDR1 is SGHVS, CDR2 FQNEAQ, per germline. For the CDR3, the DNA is TGTGCCAGCAGCGCCCGCAACAGGGGTAATCAGCCCCAGCATTTT. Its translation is CASSARNRGNQPQHF.

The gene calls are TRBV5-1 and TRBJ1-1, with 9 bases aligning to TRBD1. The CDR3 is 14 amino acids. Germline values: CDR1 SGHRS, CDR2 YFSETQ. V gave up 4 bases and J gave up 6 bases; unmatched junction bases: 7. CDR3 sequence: CASSVGQGGAEAFF. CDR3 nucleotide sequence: TGCGCCAGCAGCGTGGGACAGGGAGGCGCTGAAGCTTTCTTT.

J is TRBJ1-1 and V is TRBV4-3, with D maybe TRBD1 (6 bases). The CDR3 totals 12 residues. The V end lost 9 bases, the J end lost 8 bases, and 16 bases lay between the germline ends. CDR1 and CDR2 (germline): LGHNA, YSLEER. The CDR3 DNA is TGCGCCAGTTCCCTTGGGGGCGGGGAAGCTTTCTTT. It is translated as CASSLGGGEAFF.

The CDR3 loop reads CASSYSGSGMDEQFF. The CDR3 nucleotides read TGTGCCAGCAGTTACTCTGGAAGCGGGATGGATGAGCAGTTCTTC. This chain joins TRBV6-5 and TRBJ2-1; 7 bases map to TRBD2. Trimming at V came to 0 bases and at J to 8 bases, leaving 7 bases not matched to a gene. The CDR3 is made up of 15 amino acids. Per germline, CDR1 MNHEY and CDR2 SVGAGI.